The 4 T cell receptor beta chains below come from one sample, sequenced in a study of T cell responses to AZD1222 COVID-19 vaccine (dated by TCRdb to 2020 to 2023). What the time point label conveys for this sample: about 28 days (+/-7) after the second vaccine dose. Library creation used the immunoSEQ multiplex PCR assay. Entries here come from immuneACCESS through TCRdb and include only in-frame sequences with V and J called. Some clones fail to appear in such tables; in the studies checked, an unresolved V gene covers under half of the shortfall, and the cause of the remainder is unknown. Within this sample are 65,000 to 75,000 clones, with about three quarters of them counted one time only. The ten largest clones take up about 51% of the sample. The sample here was peripheral blood, taken 28 days after the second AZD1222 dose. These receptors came from an adult who received the AZD1222 COVID-19 vaccine.

This clone was picked up a small number of times. The chain carries TRBV7-9 and TRBJ1-3; a possible D gene is TRBD1 (6 bases). The germline CDR1 and CDR2 sequences are SEHNR and FQNEAQ (reference sequence). The CDR3 length is 15 residues. V lost 5 bases and J 4 bases, leaving 15 bases between the germline ends. The CDR3 bases are TGTGCCAGCAGCCCGAGGGGGGAAGGAGGAAACACCATATATTTT. As protein: CASSPRGEGGNTIYF.

This clone occurred once. V usage is TRBV30 and J usage is TRBJ2-5; D is possibly TRBD2 (6 bases). V lost 0 bases, J lost 3 bases, and 17 bases lay in between. Germline assignment: CDR1 GTSNPN and CDR2 SVGIG (reference sequence). The length of the CDR3 is 16 residues. The CDR3 here is CAWSVGARGRKETQYF. CDR3 DNA: TGTGCCTGGAGTGTTGGAGCACGGGGGAGGAAAGAGACCCAGTACTTC.

V usage is TRBV6-5 and J usage is TRBJ2-1; TRBD2 matches at 10 bases. Germline V gives CDR1 MNHEY, CDR2 SVGAGI. This CDR3 comprises 16 residues. With 2 bases clipped from V and 5 bases from J, the junction kept 6 bases outside the gene matches. CDR3 residues: CASSYGSSGRHNEQFF. The CDR3, as DNA: TGTGCCAGCAGTTACGGGTCTAGCGGGAGACACAATGAGCAGTTCTTC.

The CDR3 loop reads CASSPTGGAVGEQFF. In DNA, the CDR3 is TGTGCCAGCAGCCCTACAGGGGGCGCGGTTGGTGAGCAGTTCTTC. The V gene is TRBV5-6, the J gene TRBJ2-1, with 9 bases lining up with TRBD1. J lost 9 bases, V lost 4 bases, and 11 bases had no gene match. The germline CDR1 and CDR2 sequences are SGHDT and YYEEEE. The CDR3 totals 15 residues. Looking up the rest from reference TRBV5-6 and TRBJ2-1 gives the full variable domain: DAGVTQSPTHLIKTRGQQVTLRCSPKSGHDTVSWYQQALGQGPQFIFQYYEEEERQRGNFPDRFSGHQFPNYSSELNVNALLLGDSALYLCASSPTGGAVGEQFFGPGTRLTVL.